The T cell receptor (beta chain) under discussion was sequenced for a study of CD8 T cells in ankylosing spondylitis. Whole-study results and caveats: Reported data indicate significant enrichment of disease-linked clones within matched ankylosing spondylitis synovial fluid.

Quantitative molecular-barcoded 5'-RACE generated the TCR beta libraries. TCRdb recomputed calls from the 5' RACE reads with MiXCR, one row per CDR3 protein. The sample holds approximately 260,000 distinct CDR3 sequences, about 9.1% seen once. The junction had 13 bases not matched to a gene; V was cut back by 1 base and J by 3 bases. CDR3 length: 18 residues. Germline V gene lookup returns CDR1 SGHDT and CDR2 YYEEEE. This clonotype came up many times. Its antigen is not known. This receptor was taken from a male donor with ankylosing spondylitis or in good health (not recorded which). The chain carries TRBV5-6 and TRBJ2-4; TRBD1 agrees at 7 bases. Sequences were obtained from blood, either unsorted or a sorted T cell fraction (not recorded which). The CDR3 region is CASSLFEGQRRDKNIQYF. In DNA form, the CDR3 reads TGTGCCAGCAGCTTGTTCGAGGGACAGCGAAGAGACAAAAACATTCAGTACTTC.